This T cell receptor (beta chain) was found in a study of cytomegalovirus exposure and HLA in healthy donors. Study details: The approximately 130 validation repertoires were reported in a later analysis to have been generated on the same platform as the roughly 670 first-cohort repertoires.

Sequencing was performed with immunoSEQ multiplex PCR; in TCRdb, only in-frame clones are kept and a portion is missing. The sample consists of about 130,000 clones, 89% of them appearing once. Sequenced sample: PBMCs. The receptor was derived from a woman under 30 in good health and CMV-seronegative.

The CDR3 coding sequence is TGTGCCAGCACACCAGGACAGGTTCGGGGCTATGGCTACACCTTC. Amino acid sequence: CASTPGQVRGYGYTF. The chain couples TRBV5-4 to TRBJ1-2; 7 bases are shared with TRBD1. CDR1 and CDR2 (germline): SGHNT, YYREEE (reference sequence). The CDR3 is 15 amino acids. The V segment lost 6 bases and the J segment 4 bases; nucleotides outside the gene matches: 12.